This T cell receptor (beta chain) originates from a study of T cell responses to AZD1222 COVID-19 vaccine. Turning to the study itself: Combined were second doses at about 4 or about 12 weeks. General study results and limits: The donor group comprised mostly white British people and more females; the analysis possibly underestimated clonal diversity.

V was trimmed by 5 bases and J by 2 bases, leaving 19 bases between them. Per germline, CDR1 KGHDR and CDR2 SFDVKD. CDR3 length: 17 residues. TCRdb's copy holds only in-frame clones and misses some; the assay was immunoSEQ multiplex PCR. The sample holds some 97,000 clones; about nine tenths are singletons and the top ten take under 2%. Details on this clone: The antigen is not known.

The chain uses TRBV24-1 and TRBJ2-3; D unresolved. Sequences were derived from peripheral blood, sampled on day 0 of AZD1222 vaccination. This receptor was identified in an adult in good health. As DNA, the CDR3 is TGTGCCACCAGTGCGGCTTGGGAAGTGGGGAACACAGATACGCAGTATTTT. Amino acids: CATSAAWEVGNTDTQYF.